This is a list of T cell receptor beta chains from one sample in a study of CD8+CD57+ T cells in acquired aplastic anemia. Each CDR3 protein is one row after TCRdb ran MiXCR on the reads. The table includes around 430,000 distinct CDR3 sequences, approximately 32% detected once. Input material: sorted CD4+, CD8+, or CD8+CD57+ T cells (not recorded which) from PBMCs. Receptor source: a human donor with aplastic anemia. Both conserved end residues are part of each CDR3.

TRBV7-2,CASQPPSQETQYF
TRBV9,CASSVASGTGGWETQYF
TRBV20-1,CSARVLDRAYGYTF
TRBV27,CASSLTGLASYEQYF
TRBV6-1,CASSEAQAGNTIYF
TRBV20-1,CSARGPGLAGAETQYF
TRBV7-9,CASSLGTGTGGDNQPQHF
TRBV2,CASRIYSYNEQFF
TRBV6-1,CASAKQTRDSPLHF
TRBV10-3,CAISNQETQYF
TRBV12-3/TRBV12-4,CASSFKWEGHEQYF
TRBV14,CASSLVRSGLNSRETQYF
TRBV20-1,CSASMGANLSYGYTF
TRBV29-1,CSATPGQGLQEQYF
TRBV20-1,CSARQDRDYYGYTF
TRBV6-1,CASSEQREVTDTQYF
TRBV2,CASTGTDGYTF
TRBV30,CAWSGGTAYGYTF
TRBV5-1,CASSLERGGTDTQYF
TRBV19,CASSIGADSGSLRYF
TRBV6-1,CASSVAYLYEQYF
TRBV7-2,CASSLWGGADTEAFF
TRBV7-3,CASRPSGTSGRLYF
TRBV9,CASSVAAGGYGSPLHF
TRBV5-6,CASSPSSASWETQYF
TRBV2,CASSVGVENTEALF
TRBV12-5,CASGWDPANIQYF
TRBV7-9,CASSPTGLRQETQYF
TRBV7-3,CARPKYEQYF
TRBV10-3,CAISDPRGNGELFF
TRBV12-3/TRBV12-4,CASSWGQRDTEAFF
TRBV19,CASRKDLGTNYGYTF
TRBV9,CASSSRPPGNTIYF
TRBV19,CASKAQGRGYGYTF
TRBV10-2,CASSESWGKMNTEAFF
TRBV24-1,CATSDAATDTQYF
TRBV10-1,CASSGGTQPDTQYF
TRBV7-2,CASSLTGVSTEAFF
TRBV29-1,CSVAISGGPGYEQYF
TRBV5-5,CASSLAANAMNTEAFF
TRBV4-1,CASSQDRGGGQGLDQPQHF
TRBV7-3,CASSLPTFRDTGELFF
TRBV9,CASSPRGVSYNSPLHF
TRBV9,CASSAQGATYEQYF
TRBV20-1,CSARVAGVGPEAFF
TRBV18,CASSLFRQGDLHF
TRBV6-2/TRBV6-3,CASSQILTDYGYTF
TRBV6-2/TRBV6-3,CASSYSYSTGGTEAFF
TRBV20-1,CSATQGSGNTIYF
TRBV20-1,CSAGDSDSSNEKLFF
TRBV7-6,CASSFSLDSYNEQSF
TRBV30,CASAPVNYGYTF
TRBV19,CASSKQGSNPYEQYF
TRBV11-1,CASSLLPRSGSTVSGNTIYF
TRBV6-1,CATDRVGNTIYF